This T cell receptor beta chain was captured in a study of cytomegalovirus exposure and HLA in healthy donors. Study as a whole: Researchers previously reported finding some 110 million unique TCR beta sequences from 150 million to 200 million T cells. Whole-study findings and limits: HLA allele associations emerged for around 15,000 TCR beta sequences in a later analysis, at 0.05 false discovery rate. For most TCR sequences rarity was the rule, although some public TCRs occurred in many donors. In a later analysis, TCR beta V- and J-gene trimming was associated with a missense DCLRE1C variant.

A multiplex PCR was run with 60 Vbeta primers and 13 Jbeta primers. The assay was immunoSEQ multiplex PCR, and TCRdb's table has in-frame clones only and misses some. The sample has 90,000 or so clones, approximately 71% seen once. In the case of this clone: Its specificity is unknown.

Specimen: PBMCs. The receptor was derived from a woman in her late teens or twenties in good health and CMV-seropositive.

DNA of the CDR3: TGCGCCAGCAGCTCGCTTCCAGGGGACAATCAGCCCCAGCATTTT. Protein: CASSSLPGDNQPQHF. The chain couples TRBV4-1 to TRBJ1-5; tentatively, D is TRBD1 (6 bases). The CDR3 is 15 amino acids. Trimming pared 5 bases from V and 3 bases from J, leaving 14 bases between. Germline CDR1 reads MGHRA; CDR2 reads YSYEKL.